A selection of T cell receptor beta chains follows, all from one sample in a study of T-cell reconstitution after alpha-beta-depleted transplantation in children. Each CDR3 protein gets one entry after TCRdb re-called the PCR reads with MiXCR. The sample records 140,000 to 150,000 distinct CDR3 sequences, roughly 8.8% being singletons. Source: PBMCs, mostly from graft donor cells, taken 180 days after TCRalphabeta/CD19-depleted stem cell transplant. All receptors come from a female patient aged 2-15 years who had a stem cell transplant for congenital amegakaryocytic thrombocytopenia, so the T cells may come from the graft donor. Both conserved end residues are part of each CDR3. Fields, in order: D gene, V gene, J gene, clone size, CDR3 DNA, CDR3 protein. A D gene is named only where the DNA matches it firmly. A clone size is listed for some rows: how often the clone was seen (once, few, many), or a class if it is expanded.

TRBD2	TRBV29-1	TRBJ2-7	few	TGCAGCGTTGAAGATCCAGGGGGTAGCGAGACTAGCGGGGATTACGAGCAGTACTTC	CSVEDPGGSETSGDYEQYF
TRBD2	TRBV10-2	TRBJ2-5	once	TGCGCCAGCAGTGAGTCGGGACTAGCGGGAGAAGAGACCCAGTACTTC	CASSESGLAGEETQYF
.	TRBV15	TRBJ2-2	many	TGTGCCACCAGCAGAGACGAAGGAACCGGGGAGCTGTTTTTT	CATSRDEGTGELFF
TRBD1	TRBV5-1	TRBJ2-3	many	TGCGCCAGCAAGGGGGTGACAGGGAATACAGATACGCAGTATTTT	CASKGVTGNTDTQYF
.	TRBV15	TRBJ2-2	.	TGTGCCACCAGCAGAGAGCCAGGGGGGCGTAACACCGGGGAGCTGTTTTTT	CATSREPGGRNTGELFF
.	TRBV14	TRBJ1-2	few	TGTGCCAGCAGCCAAGATATTGGTAACATCAACGGCTACACCTTC	CASSQDIGNINGYTF
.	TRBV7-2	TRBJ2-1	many	TGTGCCAGCAGCTTAGTTAGGGCGGGTGAGCAGTTCTTC	CASSLVRAGEQFF
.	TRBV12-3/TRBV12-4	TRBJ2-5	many	TGTGCCAGCAGTTTGTACAGCCAAGAGACCCAGTACTTC	CASSLYSQETQYF
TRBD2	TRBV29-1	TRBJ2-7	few	TGCAGCGCTATTTCCGGGACTAGCGGGAGTCGCGAGCAGTACTTC	CSAISGTSGSREQYF
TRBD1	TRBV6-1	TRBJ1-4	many	TGTGCCAGCAGCCCCCGGACAGGAGGAGAAAAACTGTTTTTT	CASSPRTGGEKLFF
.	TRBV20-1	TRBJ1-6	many	TGCAGTGCTAGAAGGGGGAGGGATTCACCCCTCCACTTT	CSARRGRDSPLHF
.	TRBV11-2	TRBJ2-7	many	TGTGCCAGCAGCTTGACCGGGTATGCCTACGAGCAGTACTTC	CASSLTGYAYEQYF
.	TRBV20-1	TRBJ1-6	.	TGCAGTGCTAGTCCGAAGTCTAATTCACCCCTCCACTTT	CSASPKSNSPLHF
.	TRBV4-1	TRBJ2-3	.	TGCGCCAGCAGCCAAGTGGGGAGGGATACGCAGTATTTT	CASSQVGRDTQYF
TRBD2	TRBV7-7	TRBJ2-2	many	TGTGCCAGCAGCCTTAGCGGGACGGGCGGGGAGCTGTTTTTT	CASSLSGTGGELFF
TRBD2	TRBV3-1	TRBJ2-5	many	TGTGCCAGCAGCGAAAGCGGGAGTCGAGAGACCCAGTACTTC	CASSESGSRETQYF
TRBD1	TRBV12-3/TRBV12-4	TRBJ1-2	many	TGTGCCAGCAGCTCGACAGGGGGGAACTATGGCTACACCTTC	CASSSTGGNYGYTF
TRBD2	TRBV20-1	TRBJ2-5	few	TGCAGTGCTCCCCCTAGCCTACGGGGGGGCCTTGAGACCCAGTACTTC	CSAPPSLRGGLETQYF
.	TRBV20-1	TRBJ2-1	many	TGCAGTGCCTGGGACGGCTCCTACAATGAGCAGTTCTTC	CSAWDGSYNEQFF
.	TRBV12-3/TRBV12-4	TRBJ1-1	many	TGTGCCAGCAGATATGCGGGGGTCACTGAAGCTTTCTTT	CASRYAGVTEAFF
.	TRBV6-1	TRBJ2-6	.	TGTGCCAGCCACGGGACGGCAGGGGATAAGACTGGGGCCAACGTCCTGACTTTC	CASHGTAGDKTGANVLTF
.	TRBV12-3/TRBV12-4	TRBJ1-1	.	TGTGCCAGCAGTTTCGACAGCTCCTACACTGAAGCTTTCTTT	CASSFDSSYTEAFF
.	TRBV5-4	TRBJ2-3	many	TGTGCCAGCAGCTTGGGGGGAGGGGACACAGACCATTTT	CASSLGGGDTDHF
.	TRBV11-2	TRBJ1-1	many	TGTGCCAGCAGCTTCGGGGTTCGGACTGAAGCTTTCTTT	CASSFGVRTEAFF
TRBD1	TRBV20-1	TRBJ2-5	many	TGCAGTGCTCCGACAGGGTTTAGAGGAGAGACCCAGTACTTC	CSAPTGFRGETQYF
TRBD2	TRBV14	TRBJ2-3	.	TGTGCCAGCAGCCGTTTCGCGGGGGTTAACGCAGATACGCAGTATTTT	CASSRFAGVNADTQYF
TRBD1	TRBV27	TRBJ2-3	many	TGTGCCAGCTCGGACAGGGGTGAAGATACGCAGTATTTT	CASSDRGEDTQYF
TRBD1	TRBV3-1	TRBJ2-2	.	TGTGCCAGCAGCCAAGAGGACAGGGCGGCCTTCTCCGGGGAGCTGTTTTTT	CASSQEDRAAFSGELFF
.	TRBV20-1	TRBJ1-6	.	TGCAGTGCTAGCGGTTCAGTAATCTCGTCACCCCTCCACTTT	CSASGSVISSPLHF
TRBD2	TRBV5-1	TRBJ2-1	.	TGCGCCAGCAGCTTACGAAGCGGGGGGCTGTCGGGTGAGCAGTTCTTC	CASSLRSGGLSGEQFF
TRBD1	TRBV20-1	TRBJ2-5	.	TGCAGTGCATGGGACAGGGGAGAGACCCAGTACTTC	CSAWDRGETQYF